The T cell receptor beta chain described here comes from a study of human thymus T cells. This CDR3 contains 13 residues. The ends were cut back, 3 bases at V and 0 bases at J, with 6 bases in the middle. Germline-derived CDR1 and CDR2 are SQVTM and ANQGSEA. Using immunoSEQ multiplex PCR, the repertoire was profiled, and TCRdb retains in-frame clones only, with some absent. This table holds around 45,000 clones, 95% found once. Only four of the eight donors provided a 0.5-1 mL blood sample. Genomic DNA was extracted from every available blood leukocyte. V gene TRBV29-1 combines with J gene TRBJ1-3, with unresolved D. The sequenced sample consisted of blood. This sequence was found in a girl less than two years old with a congenital heart defect but otherwise immunologically healthy. CDR3 loop: CSVDGDSGNTIYF. The CDR3, as DNA: TGCAGCGTTGATGGTGACTCTGGAAACACCATATATTTT.